The 3 T cell receptor beta chains given below trace back to one sample, sequenced in a study of blood T cell repertoires in COVID-19. TCRdb's copy holds only in-frame clones and misses some; the assay was immunoSEQ multiplex PCR. The sample gives around 300,000 clones, roughly nine tenths of which show up once; roughly 2.3% is in the top ten. The specimen was PBMCs or T cells enriched from blood (not recorded which). The source of these receptors is a woman younger than 30 who had recovered from COVID-19.

The genes are TRBV7-9 and TRBJ1-4; perhaps TRBD1 as D (6 bases). Germline V gene sequence: CDR1 SEHNR, CDR2 FQNEAQ (reference sequence). CDR3 size: 18 residues. The V gene lost 2 bases and the J gene lost 0 bases, with 16 bases spanning the gap. The CDR3 spells CASSLRGRRRTTNEKLFF. The CDR3 coding sequence is TGTGCCAGCAGCTTAAGGGGGAGACGGAGAACAACTAATGAAAAACTGTTTTTT. The full variable domain, in which reference TRBV7-9 and TRBJ1-4 provide the parts outside the CDR3, is DTGVSQNPRHKITKRGQNVTFRCDPISEHNRLYWYRQTLGQGPEFLTYFQNEAQLEKSRLLSDRFSAERPKGSFSTLEIQRTEQGDSAMYLCASSLRGRRRTTNEKLFFGSGTQLSVL.

The V call is TRBV5-1, the J call TRBJ2-3; 8 nucleotides align to TRBD2. From germline, CDR1 is SGHRS and CDR2 YFSETQ. The CDR3 covers 15 residues. V shed 5 bases and J 0 bases; nucleotides not matched to a gene: 5. In DNA form, the CDR3 reads TGCGCCAGCAGAATTAGCGGGGCTAGCACAGATACGCAGTATTTT. Residues: CASRISGASTDTQYF.

The CDR3 reads CASSVNRDNEQFF. CDR3 sequence (DNA): TGTGCCAGCAGCGTTAATAGAGACAATGAGCAGTTCTTC. The genes are TRBV9 and TRBJ2-1; D gene unclear. The germline V gene has CDR1 SGDLS and CDR2 YYNGEE. Trimming shortened V by 2 bases and J by 5 bases, and 8 bases separated the two germline ends. CDR3 length: 13 residues.